The next 22 T cell receptor beta chains were all read from a single sample in a study of cytomegalovirus exposure and HLA in healthy donors. The PCR employed 60 Vbeta primers together with 13 Jbeta primers. TCRdb keeps only in-frame clones here, not all; method: immunoSEQ multiplex PCR. The table shows approximately 220,000 clones, with less than 85% occurring only once. Sequenced: PBMCs. These receptors were collected from a young man in good health and CMV-seronegative.

The V gene is TRBV6-4, the J gene TRBJ2-1, with TRBD2 matching over 12 bases. This CDR3 comprises 18 residues. Germline CDR1 reads MRHNA; CDR2 reads SNTAGT. Trimming at V came to 7 bases and at J to 7 bases, leaving 17 bases not matched to a gene. This CDR3 is CASTLRKASGRAQNEQFF. The DNA for the CDR3 is TGTGCCAGCACCCTCCGGAAAGCTAGCGGGAGGGCCCAAAATGAGCAGTTCTTC.

V gene TRBV29-1 combines with J gene TRBJ1-1, with D hard to call. The germline V and J ends were trimmed by 0 bases and 1 base, with 27 bases remaining between them. Germline V CDR1 and CDR2: SQVTM, ANQGSEA. CDR3 length: 20 residues. CDR3 amino acids: CSVEDLGRSDIWKANTEAFF. The CDR3 DNA follows: TGCAGCGTTGAAGATCTCGGGAGAAGCGATATTTGGAAAGCGAACACTGAAGCTTTCTTT. Supplemented by reference TRBV29-1 and TRBJ1-1, the full variable domain reads SAVISQKPSRDICQRGTSLTIQCQVDSQVTMMFWYRQQPGQSLTLIATANQGSEATYESGFVIDKFPISRPNLTFSTLTVSNMSPEDSSIYLCSVEDLGRSDIWKANTEAFFGQGTRLTVV.

The chain's CDR3 is CATSSGGTGGAGETQYF. CDR3 sequence (DNA): TGTGCCACCAGCAGTGGGGGAACAGGGGGCGCCGGAGAGACCCAGTACTTC. This chain joins TRBV15 and TRBJ2-5; 9 bases are a match to TRBD1. The CDR3 runs to 17 residues. Germline V gene lookup returns CDR1 LNHNV and CDR2 YYDKDF (reference sequence). V lost 3 bases, J lost 4 bases, and 12 bases stayed unmatched.

The chain couples TRBV6-5 to TRBJ2-7; 9 nucleotides line up with TRBD1. CDR1 is MNHEY and CDR2 is SVGAGI in the germline V gene. The CDR3 is made up of 15 amino acids. V was pared by 6 bases and J by 0 bases, with 6 bases of the junction left unmatched. In nucleotides, the CDR3 is TGTGCCAGCAGGACCCGGACAGGGGACTCCTACGAGCAGTACTTC. Its translation: CASRTRTGDSYEQYF.

This clone was observed a few times. The J gene is TRBJ1-1, the V gene TRBV7-2; no clear D gene. CDR1 SGHTA and CDR2 FQGNSA come from the germline V gene. The V end lost 1 base, the J end lost 0 bases, and 9 bases lay between the germline ends. CDR3 length equals 15 residues. The CDR3 spells CASSLVHSMNTEAFF. In nucleotides, the CDR3 is TGTGCCAGCAGCTTAGTGCACTCCATGAACACTGAAGCTTTCTTT. Full variable domain (rest looked up from reference TRBV7-2 and TRBJ1-1): GAGVSQSPSNKVTEKGKDVELRCDPISGHTALYWYRQSLGQGLEFLIYFQGNSAPDKSGLPSDRFSAERTGGSVSTLTIQRTQQEDSAVYLCASSLVHSMNTEAFFGQGTRLTVV.

The gene calls are TRBV5-6 and TRBJ2-7; possible D gene TRBD2, 6 bases. CDR3 length: 14 residues. Germline V lookup: CDR1 SGHDT, CDR2 YYEEEE. The V gene lost 6 bases and the J gene lost 0 bases, with 13 bases spanning the gap. CDR3 DNA: TGTGCCAGCATCCGCCGGGGGATCTCCTACGAGCAGTACTTC. Its protein is CASIRRGISYEQYF.

The rearrangement uses TRBV19 and TRBJ1-1, with D possibly being TRBD1 (5 bases). Looked up from germline, CDR1 is LNHDA and CDR2 is SQIVND (reference sequence). V gave up 7 bases and J gave up 5 bases, with 17 bases separating them. The CDR3 is 14 amino acids. CDR3 bases: TGTGCCAGTACCATGGGGGGGATTGTGACTGAAGCTTTCTTT. This encodes CASTMGGIVTEAFF.

This chain links TRBV4-1 with TRBJ1-1; 8 bases line up with TRBD1. The CDR3 totals 15 residues. J was trimmed by 5 bases and V by 0 bases; bases with no gene match: 5. The germline CDR1 and CDR2 sequences are MGHRA and YSYEKL. CDR3 region: CASSQDAQGGTEAFF. The CDR3 DNA is TGCGCCAGCAGCCAAGACGCACAGGGGGGGACTGAAGCTTTCTTT.

The chain joins TRBV7-6 to TRBJ1-4, with 9 bases aligning to TRBD1. Looked up from germline, CDR1 is SGHVS and CDR2 is FNYEAQ. The CDR3 loop spans 15 amino acids. The V segment lost 5 bases and the J segment 6 bases; nucleotides outside the gene matches: 7. The CDR3 DNA reads TGTGCCAGCAGCACTTCCGGGACAGGGTATGAAAAACTGTTTTTT. Its protein product is CASSTSGTGYEKLFF.

In this sample, this clone turned up once. The chain has TRBV6-6 and TRBJ2-7; TRBD1 aligns across 8 bases. This CDR3 comprises 15 residues. Germline CDR1 MNHNY, CDR2 SVGAGI (reference sequence). Trimming cost V 4 bases and J 3 bases; bases outside gene matches: 8. DNA for the CDR3: TGTGCCAGCAGTTTCGGACAGGGTCCGAACTACGAGCAGTACTTC. This gives the protein CASSFGQGPNYEQYF.

The rearrangement joins TRBV4-2 to TRBJ1-1, with TRBD1 matching 7 bases. The germline V gene encodes CDR1 LGHNA and CDR2 YNFKEQ. With V trimmed by 0 bases and J by 2 bases, 9 bases remained unmatched. CDR3 length: 17 amino acids. The DNA for the CDR3 is TGTGCCAGCAGCCAAGACATACCGTACAGGGGTAACACTGAAGCTTTCTTT. Protein product: CASSQDIPYRGNTEAFF.

The CDR3 region has the DNA TGTGCCAGCCCTAGACTAGCGGGCATTAGCACAGATACGCAGTATTTT. Its protein is CASPRLAGISTDTQYF. The J gene is TRBJ2-3, the V gene TRBV19; 10 bases fit TRBD2. Trimming at V came to 9 bases and at J to 0 bases, leaving 9 bases not matched to a gene. CDR1 and CDR2 (germline): LNHDA, SQIVND (reference sequence). This CDR3 comprises 16 residues.

V gene TRBV4-1 combines with J gene TRBJ1-1, with TRBD1 identical over 7 bases. V lost 3 bases, J lost 5 bases, and 12 bases stayed unmatched. This CDR3 has 16 amino acids. In germline, CDR1 is MGHRA, CDR2 YSYEKL. Written as DNA, the CDR3 is TGCGCCAGCAGCCACTACGAGACAGGGAGAAGGACTGAAGCTTTCTTT. As protein: CASSHYETGRRTEAFF.

The rearrangement joins TRBV7-9 to TRBJ2-7, with a tentative D call TRBD1 (6 bases). The germline CDR1 and CDR2 sequences are SEHNR and FQNEAQ (reference sequence). Between the trimmed V and J ends, which lost 5 bases and 4 bases, there was a span of 15 bases. This CDR3 spans 14 amino acids. CDR3 residues: CASSTGQGGYEQYF. The CDR3 bases are TGTGCCAGCAGCACCGGACAAGGGGGTTACGAGCAGTACTTC.

The rearrangement joins TRBV2 to TRBJ2-7, with 10 bases lining up with TRBD2. Germline V gene sequence: CDR1 SNHLY, CDR2 FYNNEI. V gave up 6 bases and J gave up 3 bases; unmatched junction bases: 11. CDR3 length: 16 residues. For the CDR3, the DNA is TGTGCCAGCAGCCGAACGGCTAGCGGGAGTGGCTACGAGCAGTACTTC. Protein sequence: CASSRTASGSGYEQYF.

The rearrangement uses TRBV25-1 and TRBJ2-1; D is unclear. Germline CDR1 is MGHDK and CDR2 is SYGVNS. V was cut by 6 bases and J by 0 bases, with 15 bases left in between. CDR3 length: 16 amino acids. This CDR3 is CASSARYQSSYNEQFF. The CDR3 region has the DNA TGTGCCAGCAGCGCCCGGTATCAAAGCTCCTACAATGAGCAGTTCTTC. Variable domain in full (rest from reference TRBV25-1 and TRBJ2-1): EADIYQTPRYLVIGTGKKITLECSQTMGHDKMYWYQQDPGMELHLIHYSYGVNSTEKGDLSSESTVSRIRTEHFPLTLESARPSHTSQYLCASSARYQSSYNEQFFGPGTRLTVL.

This clone has a handful of counts. The chain carries TRBV5-4 and TRBJ1-2, with D unresolved. The CDR3 totals 15 residues. The V end was cut by 0 bases, the J end by 1 base, with 10 bases between. Germline V gene sequence: CDR1 SGHNT, CDR2 YYREEE (reference sequence). As DNA, the CDR3 is TGTGCCAGCAGCTTGGGGGCCGATTTTAACTATGGCTACACCTTC. Amino acids: CASSLGADFNYGYTF.

V usage is TRBV6-5 and J usage is TRBJ1-2, with 7 bases fitting TRBD1. CDR3 length: 13 amino acids. The junction had 9 bases not matched to a gene; V was cut back by 6 bases and J by 8 bases. Germline CDR1 is MNHEY and CDR2 is SVGAGI. CDR3 in DNA: TGTGCCAGCAGCTACCGACAGGGCCGAGGCTACACCTTC. Translating gives CASSYRQGRGYTF.

Turning to this clone: Relative to the germline gene, one junction end is altered; a read error may explain this. V gene TRBV7-9 combines with J gene TRBJ1-2, with TRBD1 as a possible D gene (5 bases). Germline-derived CDR1 and CDR2 are SEHNR and FQNEAQ (reference sequence). This CDR3 spans 16 amino acids. CDR3 protein: CSSSLRDLGGDYGYTF. The DNA of the CDR3 is TGTTCCAGCAGCTTAAGGGACCTCGGAGGGGACTATGGCTACACCTTC.

This clone is a singleton in its sample. The chain carries TRBV21-1 and TRBJ2-2; no DNA check was done on the table's D call, TRBD1. TRBV21-1 is reported as a pseudogene. The CDR3 length is 17 residues. The DNA for the CDR3 is TGTGCCAGCAGCGTCCGGGACAGGGGCTCTGACACCGGGGAGCTGTTTTTT. As protein: CASSVRDRGSDTGELFF.

The chain joins TRBV2 to TRBJ2-3; no clear D gene. CDR3 length equals 13 residues. The V end was cut by 5 bases, the J end by 6 bases, with 12 bases between. The V gene's germline CDR1 is SNHLY and CDR2 FYNNEI. The CDR3 DNA reads TGTGCCAGCAGTCCACAGAGTAGGGATACGCAGTATTTT. Protein product: CASSPQSRDTQYF.

The J gene is TRBJ1-1, the V gene TRBV20-1, with a tentative D call TRBD1 (6 bases). The CDR3 is 11 residues long. Germline CDR1 and CDR2: DFQATT and SNEGSKA (reference sequence). The CDR3 coding sequence is TGCAGCCTATACAGGGACACTGAAGCTTTCTTT. It translates to CSLYRDTEAFF.